This T cell receptor beta chain was identified during a study of T cell changes during pregnancy in multiple sclerosis. Profiling relied on immunoSEQ multiplex PCR, and the TCRdb table lists in-frame clones only, not all of them. Here the sample spans tens of thousands of clones, approximately 94% being singletons. The junction had 5 bases not matched to a gene; V was cut back by 5 bases and J by 2 bases. Looked up from germline, CDR1 is MNHEY and CDR2 is SMNVEV (reference sequence). The CDR3 length is 16 residues. This TCR derives from a female donor with multiple sclerosis, enrolled in a pregnancy study. The chain uses TRBV27 and TRBJ2-1, with 11 bases that match TRBD2. Material: peripheral blood, obtained in the third trimester of pregnancy. The CDR3 region is CASSAGTSGTYNEQFF. The CDR3 bases are TGTGCCAGCAGTGCCGGGACTAGCGGTACCTACAATGAGCAGTTCTTC.